A single sample gave rise to the 3 T cell receptor beta chains below, sequenced in a study of tumor and adjacent non-tumor tissue in lung cancer. This sample's RNA came from whole unsorted tissue. Three rounds of nested PCR, following a modified ARM-PCR protocol, produced the TCRbeta library. TCRdb processed the multiplex PCR reads anew with MiXCR; each CDR3 protein has one entry. In the table there are 200,000 or so distinct CDR3 sequences, 60% to 85% of which are singletons. The material sequenced was lung tumor tissue. These receptor sequences come from a man between 60 and 75 years old with non-small cell lung cancer.

This clonotype has more than one count but fewer than ten. This CDR3 fails to terminate in the conserved phenylalanine or tryptophan, so it likely reflects a read error. This rearrangement joins TRBV20-1 to TRBJ1-2, with D tentatively TRBD1 (5 bases). CDR1 and CDR2 from the germline V gene are DFQATT and SNEGSKA (reference sequence). The length of the CDR3 is 13 residues. Trimming removed 5 bases at V and 3 bases at J, with 13 bases between. This chain's CDR3 is CSALIQGYYGYTL. The CDR3 DNA sequence: TGCAGTGCTCTCATCCAGGGTTACTATGGCTACACCTTG.

About this clonotype: The conserved closing phenylalanine or tryptophan is absent in this CDR3, likely reflecting a read error. The chain is built from TRBV20-1 and TRBJ2-7; TRBD2 might be the D (5 bases). The CDR3 covers 12 residues. Germline CDR1 and CDR2: DFQATT and SNEGSKA (reference sequence). CDR3 in amino acids: CSTSVVTYEQYL. DNA for the CDR3: TGCAGTACTAGTGTGGTCACCTACGAGCAGTACCTC.

The J gene is TRBJ2-1, the V gene TRBV20-1; 9 bases line up with TRBD2. CDR1 DFQATT and CDR2 SNEGSKA come from the germline V gene (reference sequence). After removal of 4 bases from V and 5 bases from J, the junction contained 15 bases not matched to a gene. There are 17 residues in the CDR3. The CDR3 nucleotides read TGCAGTGCTATCGGGTCTAGCGGGACCTATACCAACAATGAGCAGTTCTTC. Translation: CSAIGSSGTYTNNEQFF.